The 30 T cell receptor beta chains reported below all come from one sample, sequenced in a study of cytotoxic CD8 clonotypes in ibrutinib-treated CLL. Only in-frame clones appear in the TCRdb table, and some are missing; sequencing was by immunoSEQ multiplex PCR. The data contain about 160,000 clones, about 88% of them singletons. The source was PBMCs, collected at disease progression, from a patient treated with ibrutinib. These TCRs come from a human donor with chronic lymphocytic leukemia.

V and J are TRBV7-8 and TRBJ1-4; D is unclear. This CDR3 has 12 amino acids. CDR1 SGHVS and CDR2 FQNEAQ come from the germline V gene. Deletions cut 8 bases from V and 3 bases from J, with 7 bases between. Here the CDR3 DNA reads TGTGCCAGCTCCCCCGCTAATGAAAAACTGTTTTTT. As protein: CASSPANEKLFF.

This clone has a handful of counts. The junction departs from germline at one end; a sequencing error may be responsible. The chain links TRBV4-1 to TRBJ1-2; 7 bases fit TRBD1. The germline V gene has CDR1 MGHRA and CDR2 YSYEKL. The CDR3 totals 13 residues. The CDR3 reads CATSEGGIYGYTF. CDR3 bases: TGCGCCACCAGCGAAGGGGGCATCTATGGCTACACCTTC.

This clone was detected once. The rearrangement links TRBV28 to TRBJ2-2; D gene uncertain. Trimming shortened V by 3 bases and J by 0 bases, and 14 bases separated the two germline ends. Looked up from germline, CDR1 is MDHEN and CDR2 is SYDVKM. The CDR3 is 17 residues long. The chain's CDR3 is CASSFILLAANTGELFF. The CDR3, as DNA: TGTGCCAGCAGTTTTATCTTACTCGCGGCGAACACCGGGGAGCTGTTTTTT.

The chain links TRBV6-5 to TRBJ2-6, with D hard to call. V shed 0 bases and J shed 9 bases, with 9 bases lying between them. The CDR3 length is 14 residues. Germline V gene lookup returns CDR1 MNHEY and CDR2 SVGAGI. The CDR3 DNA follows: TGTGCCAGCAGTTACTCTCTGGTCGTCAACGTCCTGACTTTC. Translation gives CASSYSLVVNVLTF.

The gene calls are TRBV25-1 and TRBJ1-1, with TRBD1 matching over 8 bases. The CDR3 runs 14 residues. Trimming removed 6 bases from V and 7 bases from J; junction bases left unmatched: 10. The V gene's germline CDR1 is MGHDK and CDR2 SYGVNS. The CDR3 loop reads CASRTTGDRGEAFF. In DNA form, the CDR3 reads TGTGCCAGCAGGACGACAGGGGATAGGGGTGAAGCTTTCTTT.

The chain couples TRBV6-6 to TRBJ2-3, with D uncertain. CDR1 is MNHNY, CDR2 SVGAGI, per germline (reference sequence). V lost 10 bases and J 5 bases, leaving 13 bases between the germline ends. This CDR3 has 12 residues. As DNA, the CDR3 is TGTGCCACCTGGTCTAATGGAGATACGCAGTATTTT. Translating it yields CATWSNGDTQYF.

With respect to this clone: Other DNA sequences in this specimen translate into the identical CDR3. The chain joins TRBV5-1 to TRBJ2-3; TRBD2 agrees at 10 bases. CDR3 length: 15 amino acids. CDR1 and CDR2 from the germline V gene are SGHRS and YFSETQ. With 4 bases clipped from V and 1 base from J, the junction kept 3 bases outside the gene matches. The CDR3 coding sequence is TGCGCCAGCAGCCCTCTAGCGGGAGGCACAGATACGCAGTATTTT. Its translation: CASSPLAGGTDTQYF.

The chain couples TRBV19 to TRBJ2-3, with 7 positions matching TRBD2. The CDR3 covers 14 residues. Looked up from germline, CDR1 is LNHDA and CDR2 is SQIVND (reference sequence). Trimming took 7 bases from V and 1 from J; bases not matched to a gene: 5. CDR3 residues: CASTLSGGTDTQYF. DNA for the CDR3: TGTGCCAGTACCCTCAGCGGGGGCACAGATACGCAGTATTTT. Full variable domain (missing parts from reference TRBV19 and TRBJ2-3): DGGITQSPKYLFRKEGQNVTLSCEQNLNHDAMYWYRQDPGQGLRLIYYSQIVNDFQKGDIAEGYSVSREKKESFPLTVTSAQKNPTAFYLCASTLSGGTDTQYFGPGTRLTVL.

This clone was found once. The chain couples TRBV7-2 to TRBJ1-1, with a weak D call TRBD1 (5 bases). Germline lookup yields CDR1 SGHTA and CDR2 FQGNSA. This CDR3 has 15 amino acids. The ends were cut back, 3 bases at V and 0 bases at J, with 11 bases in the middle. CDR3 sequence (DNA): TGTGCCAGCAGCTTCTCACAGGTAATGAACACTGAAGCTTTCTTT. Amino acid sequence: CASSFSQVMNTEAFF.

This clone came up once. The chain couples TRBV7-2 to TRBJ2-6; 11 nucleotides line up with TRBD2. The V gene end was trimmed by 1 base and the J gene end by 2 bases; junction bases not matched to a gene: 4. The CDR3 covers 18 residues. Looked up from germline, CDR1 is SGHTA and CDR2 is FQGNSA. CDR3 bases: TGTGCCAGCAGCTTAGTACTAGCGGGAGTAGCTGGGGCCAACGTCCTGACTTTC. Translating gives CASSLVLAGVAGANVLTF. The complete variable domain, with remaining parts taken from reference TRBV7-2 and TRBJ2-6, reads GAGVSQSPSNKVTEKGKDVELRCDPISGHTALYWYRQSLGQGLEFLIYFQGNSAPDKSGLPSDRFSAERTGGSVSTLTIQRTQQEDSAVYLCASSLVLAGVAGANVLTFGAGSRLTVL.

The V and J genes are TRBV2 and TRBJ2-2, with TRBD2 matching 13 bases. Trimming cost V 4 bases and J 6 bases; bases outside gene matches: 8. The CDR3 runs 17 residues. The germline V gene encodes CDR1 SNHLY and CDR2 FYNNEI. The CDR3 DNA follows: TGTGCCAGCAGTGTTTCCAGGACTAGCGGGAGAGCCGGGGAGCTGTTTTTT. This sequence encodes CASSVSRTSGRAGELFF.

The CDR3 DNA sequence: TGTGCCAGCTCACCAATCGGGACAGGGTCCCTTGGCACTGAAGCTTTCTTT. Protein sequence: CASSPIGTGSLGTEAFF. The chain uses TRBV18 and TRBJ1-1; 9 bases map to TRBD1. The V gene's germline CDR1 is KGHSH and CDR2 LQKENI. Trimming took 2 bases from V and 4 from J; bases not matched to a gene: 11. There are 17 residues in the CDR3. The full variable domain, rest sourced from reference TRBV18 and TRBJ1-1, is NAGVMQNPRHLVRRRGQEARLRCSPMKGHSHVYWYRQLPEEGLKFMVYLQKENIIDESGMPKERFSAEFPKEGPSILRIQQVVRGDSAAYFCASSPIGTGSLGTEAFFGQGTRLTVV.

The J gene is TRBJ2-3, the V gene TRBV9, with D perhaps assigned TRBD1 or TRBD2 (5 bases each). This CDR3 is built from 19 residues. V was trimmed by 4 bases and J by 2 bases, leaving 26 bases between them. Germline CDR1 is SGDLS and CDR2 is YYNGEE. This CDR3 is CASSRWGTNERVVTDTQYF. CDR3 nucleotides: TGTGCCAGCAGCCGGTGGGGGACCAACGAGCGAGTAGTCACAGATACGCAGTATTTT.

The chain links TRBV28 to TRBJ2-7; TRBD1 matches 8 bases. V lost 1 base and J lost 4; bases outside the gene matches: 6. The CDR3 is 15 residues long. The germline V gene has CDR1 MDHEN and CDR2 SYDVKM. The CDR3 coding sequence is TGTGCCAGCAGTTTATCCGGGACAGGTCTGTACGAGCAGTACTTC. This codes for CASSLSGTGLYEQYF.

J is TRBJ2-3 and V is TRBV4-3, with D maybe TRBD1 (6 bases). Germline CDR1 and CDR2: LGHNA and YSLEER. The CDR3 totals 13 residues. The ends were cut back, 5 bases at V and 5 bases at J, with 11 bases in the middle. CDR3 DNA: TGCGCCAGCAGCTACAAACAGGGAGATACGCAGTATTTT. It specifies CASSYKQGDTQYF.

The CDR3 sequence is CAGQVTGVNQPQHF. Here the CDR3 DNA reads TGTGCCGGTCAGGTAACAGGGGTTAATCAGCCCCAGCATTTT. The rearrangement links TRBV2 to TRBJ1-5; 7 positions match TRBD1. The CDR3 extends over 14 amino acids. With V trimmed by 11 bases and J by 4 bases, 11 bases remained unmatched. Germline values: CDR1 SNHLY, CDR2 FYNNEI. The whole variable domain, remainder taken from reference TRBV2 and TRBJ1-5, is EPEVTQTPSHQVTQMGQEVILRCVPISNHLYFYWYRQILGQKVEFLVSFYNNEISEKSEIFDDQFSVERPDGSNFTLKIRSTKLEDSAMYFCAGQVTGVNQPQHFGDGTRLSIL.

This clone was seen a single time. V usage is TRBV5-1 and J usage is TRBJ2-7; 11 bases match TRBD2. CDR1 is SGHRS and CDR2 is YFSETQ in the germline V gene. The CDR3 loop spans 15 amino acids. V lost 3 bases and J lost 6; bases outside the gene matches: 8. In DNA form, the CDR3 reads TGCGCCAGCAGCTCGGGAGGGACTAGCGGCATCGAGCAGTACTTC. Translation gives CASSSGGTSGIEQYF. Based on the CDR3 plus reference TRBV5-1 and TRBJ2-7, the full variable domain is KAGVTQTPRYLIKTRGQQVTLSCSPISGHRSVSWYQQTPGQGLQFLFEYFSETQRNKGNFPGRFSGRQFSNSRSEMNVSTLELGDSALYLCASSSGGTSGIEQYFGPGTRLTVT.

This clone was seen only once. The chain employs TRBV5-4 and TRBJ2-7; 9 bases are a match to TRBD2. The V segment lost 3 bases and the J segment 1 base; nucleotides outside the gene matches: 2. Germline CDR1 and CDR2: SGHNT and YYREEE (reference sequence). The CDR3 is 14 amino acids. The CDR3 is CASSSAGGSYEQYF. CDR3 DNA: TGTGCCAGCAGCTCCGCGGGAGGGTCCTACGAGCAGTACTTC.

This clone was detected only once. The chain links TRBV2 to TRBJ1-1, with a weak D call TRBD1 (6 bases). Trimming cost V 8 bases and J 5 bases, with 21 bases left between them. Germline CDR1 reads SNHLY; CDR2 reads FYNNEI. The CDR3 sequence is 15 residues long. CDR3 sequence (DNA): TGTGCCAGCTCAAAGGGGGGCTCGGGACGGACTGAAGCTTTCTTT. It translates to CASSKGGSGRTEAFF.

This chain connects TRBV18 to TRBJ1-5; D may be TRBD1 (5 bases). CDR1 KGHSH and CDR2 LQKENI come from the germline V gene. The CDR3 spans 16 residues. V lost 2 bases to trimming and J lost 4 bases, with 15 bases between them. The CDR3 nucleotides read TGTGCCAGCTCACCATTTGCACAGGCGACTAATCAGCCCCAGCATTTT. It translates to CASSPFAQATNQPQHF.

This clone was found once. The chain employs TRBV2 and TRBJ2-7; D is ambiguous. The CDR3 has 13 residues. CDR1 is SNHLY and CDR2 is FYNNEI in the germline V gene. V lost 6 bases, J lost 3 bases, and 12 bases lay in between. CDR3 sequence reads: CASRVRIDYEQYF. CDR3 coding DNA: TGTGCCAGCAGGGTACGGATTGACTACGAGCAGTACTTC.

The rearrangement joins TRBV6-1 to TRBJ2-3; 11 nucleotides align to TRBD2. Trimming at V came to 3 bases and at J to 4 bases, leaving 12 bases not matched to a gene. Per germline, CDR1 MNHNS and CDR2 SASEGT. This CDR3 is built from 18 residues. The CDR3 DNA sequence: TGTGCCAGCAGTGAGAGGCGATCAACTAGCGGGAGAGCAGATACGCAGTATTTT. Translation gives CASSERRSTSGRADTQYF.

J is TRBJ2-1 and V is TRBV19, with D possibly being TRBD1 or TRBD2 (6 bases each). The CDR3 is made up of 16 amino acids. CDR1 is LNHDA and CDR2 is SQIVND in the germline V gene (reference sequence). Trimming left V 3 bases short and J 3 bases short, with 15 bases between. CDR3 protein: CASSMGAGTFYNEQFF. In DNA form, the CDR3 reads TGTGCCAGTAGTATGGGGGCGGGGACATTCTACAATGAGCAGTTCTTC.

The chain uses TRBV7-3 and TRBJ2-5; 16 bases match TRBD2. CDR3 size: 15 residues. The J segment lost 5 bases and the V segment lost 4 bases, leaving 1 base of the junction unmatched. CDR1 SGHTA and CDR2 FQGTGA come from the germline V gene. The CDR3 reads CASSWGLAGGETQYF. The CDR3 nucleotides are TGTGCCAGCAGCTGGGGACTAGCGGGAGGGGAGACCCAGTACTTC.

The chain links TRBV15 to TRBJ1-5; D may be TRBD1 (6 bases). V gave up 3 bases and J gave up 2 bases, with 17 bases separating them. This CDR3 has 17 residues. The V gene's germline CDR1 is LNHNV and CDR2 YYDKDF (reference sequence). In DNA form, the CDR3 reads TGTGCCACCAGCAGCCTACAGGGAAGGAAAGGCAATCAGCCCCAGCATTTT. It translates to CATSSLQGRKGNQPQHF.

V and J are TRBV11-3 and TRBJ2-1; a possible D gene is TRBD1 (6 bases). Trimming removed 1 base at V and 2 bases at J, with 6 bases between. The CDR3 loop spans 14 amino acids. CDR1 is SGHNT and CDR2 is YENEEA in the germline V gene. DNA for the CDR3: TGTGCCAGCAGCTTAGGGGGGCCCTACAATGAGCAGTTCTTC. Its translation: CASSLGGPYNEQFF.

The V gene is TRBV7-2, the J gene TRBJ2-7, with D perhaps TRBD1 (5 bases). The CDR3 consists of 14 residues. Looked up from germline, CDR1 is SGHTA and CDR2 is FQGNSA. V lost 1 base, J lost 7 bases, and 14 bases lay in between. In DNA, the CDR3 is TGTGCCAGCAGCTTAGGGGCAGGGTGGCGGGAGCAGTACTTC. Translating gives CASSLGAGWREQYF.

This clone has only one observation. The junction and the germline gene differ at one end; a read error may be behind it. This chain uses TRBV7-7 with TRBJ2-1; 7 nucleotides align to TRBD2. This CDR3 has 17 residues. CDR1 and CDR2 (germline): SSHAT, FNYEAQ (reference sequence). CDR3 DNA: TGTGCTAGCAGCCCTACGATTGGAGGGAGGGCCTACAATGAGCAGTTCTTC. Its protein product is CASSPTIGGRAYNEQFF.

The V and J genes are TRBV7-8 and TRBJ1-1; a weak D match, TRBD1 (5 bases). Germline V lookup: CDR1 SGHVS, CDR2 FQNEAQ. The ends were cut back, 4 bases at V and 4 bases at J, with 10 bases in the middle. The CDR3 sequence is 13 residues long. DNA for the CDR3: TGTGCCAGCAGCTGGCGGGGGGGCACTGAAGCTTTCTTT. It codes for CASSWRGGTEAFF.

The chain carries TRBV18 and TRBJ1-4; D not resolved. Trimming pared 2 bases from V and 8 bases from J, leaving 9 bases between. The germline V gene encodes CDR1 KGHSH and CDR2 LQKENI. The CDR3 spans 13 residues. CDR3 in amino acids: CASSPGLNEKLFF. The CDR3 DNA reads TGTGCCAGCTCACCAGGGTTGAACGAAAAACTGTTTTTT.